This T cell receptor beta chain was identified during a study of beta chain features in type 1 diabetes. The study, taken as a whole, reports: The study found moderately but significantly shorter TCRB CDR3s in all four CD4+ subsets of Type 1 diabetes patients.

Trimming cost V 3 bases and J 5 bases; bases outside gene matches: 10. The germline V gene encodes CDR1 MNHEY and CDR2 SMNVEV (reference sequence). The CDR3 consists of 17 residues. Remarks on this clone: What it binds is not known.

The study reverse transcribed the entire isolated RNA, so it sequenced expressed TCRB transcripts. Approximately 3.6 million reads, on average, came from each naive, central memory and regulatory T cell sample. This table comes from immunoSEQ multiplex PCR, and its TCRdb copy is limited to in-frame clones, with some not included. Found here are 240,000 or so clones, more than 65% of them singletons; the top ten hold approximately 0.05%. The sample was naive CD4+ T cells from blood. The receptor's source is a man aged 25 to 40 in good health. The V call is TRBV27, the J call TRBJ2-2; 9 bases are shared with TRBD2. CDR3 DNA sequence: TGTGCCAGCAGTTTGAGGCTGGGCGGGAGGGGAACCGGGGAGCTGTTTTTT. It yields the protein CASSLRLGGRGTGELFF.